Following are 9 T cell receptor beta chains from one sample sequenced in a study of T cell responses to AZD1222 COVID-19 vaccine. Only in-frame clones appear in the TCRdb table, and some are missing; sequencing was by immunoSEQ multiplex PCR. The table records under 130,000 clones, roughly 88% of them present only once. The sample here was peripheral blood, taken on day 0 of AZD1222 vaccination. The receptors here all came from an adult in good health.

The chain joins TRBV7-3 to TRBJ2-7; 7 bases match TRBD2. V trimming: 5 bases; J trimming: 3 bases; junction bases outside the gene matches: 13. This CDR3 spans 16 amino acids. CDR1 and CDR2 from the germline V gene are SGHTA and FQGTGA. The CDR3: CASSLNPRGWFYEQYF. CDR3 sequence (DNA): TGTGCCAGCAGCCTTAACCCGCGGGGGTGGTTCTACGAGCAGTACTTC. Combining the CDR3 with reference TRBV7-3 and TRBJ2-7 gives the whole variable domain GAGVSQTPSNKVTEKGKYVELRCDPISGHTALYWYRQSLGQGPEFLIYFQGTGAADDSGLPNDRFFAVRPEGSVSTLKIQRTERGDSAVYLCASSLNPRGWFYEQYFGPGTRLTVT.

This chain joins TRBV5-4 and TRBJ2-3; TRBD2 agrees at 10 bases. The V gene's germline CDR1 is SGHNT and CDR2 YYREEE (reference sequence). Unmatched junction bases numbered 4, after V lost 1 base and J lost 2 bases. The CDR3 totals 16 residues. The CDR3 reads CASSLTSGVDTDTQYF. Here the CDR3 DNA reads TGTGCCAGCAGCTTGACTAGCGGGGTCGACACAGATACGCAGTATTTT.

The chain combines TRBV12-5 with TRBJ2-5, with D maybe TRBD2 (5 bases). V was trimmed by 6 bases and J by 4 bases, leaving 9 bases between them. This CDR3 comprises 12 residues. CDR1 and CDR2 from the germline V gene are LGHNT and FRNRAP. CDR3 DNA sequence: TGTGCTAGTGGGGGCGGGTTAGAGACCCAGTACTTC. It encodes CASGGGLETQYF.

The CDR3 DNA is TGCGCCAGCAGCCAAGAAGTAGGGGAGAACTCCGAGGAGCAGTTCTTC. This translates into CASSQEVGENSEEQFF. The gene calls are TRBV4-3 and TRBJ2-1; D may be TRBD1 or TRBD2 (5 bases each). The CDR3 runs 16 residues. V dropped 0 bases and J dropped 10 bases, with 19 bases sitting between them. Germline CDR1 LGHNA, CDR2 YSLEER.

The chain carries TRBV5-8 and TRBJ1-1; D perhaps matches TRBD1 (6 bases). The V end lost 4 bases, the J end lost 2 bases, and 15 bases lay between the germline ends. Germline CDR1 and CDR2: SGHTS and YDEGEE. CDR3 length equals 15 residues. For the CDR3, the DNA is TGTGCCAGCAGCGTCGGACAGACATTCAACACTGAAGCTTTCTTT. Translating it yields CASSVGQTFNTEAFF.

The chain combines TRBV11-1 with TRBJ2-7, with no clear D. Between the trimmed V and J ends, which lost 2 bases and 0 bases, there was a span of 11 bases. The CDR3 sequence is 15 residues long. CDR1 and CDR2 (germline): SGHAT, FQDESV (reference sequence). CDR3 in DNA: TGTGCCAGCAGCTTAAAGGGCCCGTTCTCCTACGAGCAGTACTTC. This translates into CASSLKGPFSYEQYF. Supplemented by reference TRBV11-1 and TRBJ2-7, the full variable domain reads EAEVAQSPRYKITEKSQAVAFWCDPISGHATLYWYRQILGQGPELLVQFQDESVVDDSQLPKDRFSAERLKGVDSTLKIQPAELGDSAMYLCASSLKGPFSYEQYFGPGTRLTVT.

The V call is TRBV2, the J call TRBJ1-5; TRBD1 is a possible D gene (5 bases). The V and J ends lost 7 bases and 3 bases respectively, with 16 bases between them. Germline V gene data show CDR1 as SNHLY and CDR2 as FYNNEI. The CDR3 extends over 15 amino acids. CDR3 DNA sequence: TGTGCCAGCATGCTCGACAGCCCCGACAATCAGCCCCAGCATTTT. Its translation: CASMLDSPDNQPQHF.

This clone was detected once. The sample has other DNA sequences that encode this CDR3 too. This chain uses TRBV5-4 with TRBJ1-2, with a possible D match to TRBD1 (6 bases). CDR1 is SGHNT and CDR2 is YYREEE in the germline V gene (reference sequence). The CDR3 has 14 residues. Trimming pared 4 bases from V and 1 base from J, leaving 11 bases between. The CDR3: CASSGGQRNYGYTF. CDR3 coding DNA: TGTGCCAGCAGCGGAGGACAGCGTAACTATGGCTACACCTTC.

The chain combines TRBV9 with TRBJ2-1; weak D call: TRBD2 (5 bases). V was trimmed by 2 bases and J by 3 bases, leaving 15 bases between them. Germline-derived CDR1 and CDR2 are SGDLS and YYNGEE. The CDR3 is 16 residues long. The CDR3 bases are TGTGCCAGCAGCGTTCCACGGGAAGGGTTCTACAATGAGCAGTTCTTC. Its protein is CASSVPREGFYNEQFF.